This T cell receptor (beta chain) is drawn from a study of blood T cell repertoires in COVID-19. This CDR3 is built from 15 residues. V dropped 1 base and J dropped 7 bases, with 14 bases sitting between them. Germline assignment: CDR1 SGHTA and CDR2 FQGTGA. Assay used: immunoSEQ multiplex PCR; TCRdb lists only in-frame clones, some missing. The profile shows under 85,000 clones, roughly 80% of them singletons. The J gene is TRBJ2-1, the V gene TRBV7-3, with D possibly being TRBD1 (6 bases). The sequence derives from a human donor in a cohort sampled during active COVID-19. Source material: peripheral blood. DNA for the CDR3: TGTGCCAGCAGCTTAATGGCGACAGGATGGAATGAGCAGTTCTTC. Translation: CASSLMATGWNEQFF.